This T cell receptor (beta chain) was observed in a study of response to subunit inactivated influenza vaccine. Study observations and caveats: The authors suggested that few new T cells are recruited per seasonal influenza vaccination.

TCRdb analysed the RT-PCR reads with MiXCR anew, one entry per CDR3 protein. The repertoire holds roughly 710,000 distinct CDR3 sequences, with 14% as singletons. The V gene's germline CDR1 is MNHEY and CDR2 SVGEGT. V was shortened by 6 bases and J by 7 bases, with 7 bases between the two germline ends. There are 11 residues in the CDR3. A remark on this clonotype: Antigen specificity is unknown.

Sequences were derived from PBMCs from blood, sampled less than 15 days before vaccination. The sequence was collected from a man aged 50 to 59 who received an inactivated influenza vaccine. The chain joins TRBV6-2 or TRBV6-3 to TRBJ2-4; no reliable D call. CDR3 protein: CASSGNNIQYF. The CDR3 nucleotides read TGTGCCAGCAGCGGCAATAACATTCAGTACTTC.